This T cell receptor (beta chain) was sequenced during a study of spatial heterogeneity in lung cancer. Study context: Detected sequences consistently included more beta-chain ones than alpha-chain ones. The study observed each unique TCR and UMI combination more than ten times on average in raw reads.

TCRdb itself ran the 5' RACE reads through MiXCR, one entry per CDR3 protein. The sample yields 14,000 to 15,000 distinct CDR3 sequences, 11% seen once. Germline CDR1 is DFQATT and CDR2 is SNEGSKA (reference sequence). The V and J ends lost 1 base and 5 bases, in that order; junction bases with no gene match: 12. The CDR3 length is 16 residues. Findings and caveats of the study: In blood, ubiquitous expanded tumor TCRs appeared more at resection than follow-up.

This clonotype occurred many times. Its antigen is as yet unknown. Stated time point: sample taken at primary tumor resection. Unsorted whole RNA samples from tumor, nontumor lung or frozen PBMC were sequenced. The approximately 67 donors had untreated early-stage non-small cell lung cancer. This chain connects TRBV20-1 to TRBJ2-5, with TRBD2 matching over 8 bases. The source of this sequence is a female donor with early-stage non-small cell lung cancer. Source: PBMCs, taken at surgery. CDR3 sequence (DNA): TGCAGTGCTAGAGGACCGGGTGGTAGCGGGGTGGAGACCCAGTACTTC. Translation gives CSARGPGGSGVETQYF.